This TCR beta chain was identified during a study of T-cell memory formation after mild COVID-19. Study context: Clusters of TCRs were largely donor specific. The study, taken as a whole, reports: Clones that contracted from day 15 to 85 were balanced CD4/CD8, while later expanders leaned CD4+.

This clonotype was seen more than once but under ten times. No antigen is known for it. The germline V gene encodes CDR1 SQVTM and CDR2 ANQGSEA. This CDR3 comprises 12 residues. V gave up 3 bases and J gave up 8 bases, with 14 bases separating them. TCR alpha and TCR beta cDNA libraries carrying sample barcodes and UMIs were produced by 5'RACE using constant-segment primers. TCRdb reanalysed the 5' RACE reads using MiXCR and keeps one entry per CDR3 protein. The data hold almost 350,000 distinct CDR3 sequences, with about 20% observed a single time. Material for sequencing was PBMCs or a T cell subset sorted from them (not recorded which). The rearrangement uses TRBV29-1 and TRBJ2-7; no firm D call. The sequence came from a man between 18 and 35 years old who had mild COVID-19 (a few samples of this study predate the infection). Cell type and time point are not known. In DNA form, the CDR3 reads TGCAGCGTTGAGAGTCACGATGGGAAGCAGTACGTC. Its translation: CSVESHDGKQYV.